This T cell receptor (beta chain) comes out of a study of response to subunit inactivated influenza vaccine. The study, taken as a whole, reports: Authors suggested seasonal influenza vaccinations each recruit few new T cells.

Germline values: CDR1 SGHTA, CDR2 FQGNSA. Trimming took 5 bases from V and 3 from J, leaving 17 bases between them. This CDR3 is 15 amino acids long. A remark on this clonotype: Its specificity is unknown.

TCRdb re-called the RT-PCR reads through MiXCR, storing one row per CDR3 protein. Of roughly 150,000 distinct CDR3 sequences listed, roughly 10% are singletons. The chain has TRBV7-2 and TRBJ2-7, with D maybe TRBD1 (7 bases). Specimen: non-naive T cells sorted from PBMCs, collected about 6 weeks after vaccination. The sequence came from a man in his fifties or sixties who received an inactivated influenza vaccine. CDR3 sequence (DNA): TGTGCCAGCAGCATGGCGGGGACAGACATCTACGAGCAGTACTTC. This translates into CASSMAGTDIYEQYF. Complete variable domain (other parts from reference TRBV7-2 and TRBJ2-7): GAGVSQSPSNKVTEKGKDVELRCDPISGHTALYWYRQSLGQGLEFLIYFQGNSAPDKSGLPSDRFSAERTGGSVSTLTIQRTQQEDSAVYLCASSMAGTDIYEQYFGPGTRLTVT.